This T cell receptor (beta chain) was recorded in a study of T cells in Graves' hyperthyroidism and ophthalmopathy. The TCR beta CDR3 regions underwent amplification using RNA transcripts as the source. Initially, a first-round RT-PCR of the TCR CDR3 employed the HTBI primer set. Via MiXCR, TCRdb re-called the multiplex PCR reads, giving one row per CDR3 protein. This sample has hundreds of thousands of distinct CDR3 sequences, with more than 15% found just once. PBMCs were obtained from over 8.5 ml fresh peripheral blood. The CDR3 loop spans 13 amino acids. V trimming: 6 bases; J trimming: 7 bases; junction bases outside the gene matches: 9. CDR1 DFQATT and CDR2 SNEGSKA come from the germline V gene (reference sequence). The table lists this clonotype with many counts.

The TCR was taken from a woman under 30 with Graves' hyperthyroidism. The sequenced sample was blood. The V call is TRBV20-1, the J call TRBJ1-5, with TRBD1 matching 7 bases. CDR3 residues: CSARGQRGQPQHF. CDR3 bases: TGCAGTGCCCGGGGACAGCGGGGCCAGCCCCAGCATTTT.